One T cell receptor (beta chain) is described in this entry. V shed 4 bases and J 1 base; nucleotides not matched to a gene: 3. Germline values: CDR1 SGHNT, CDR2 YYREEE (reference sequence). CDR3 length: 15 residues. This entry is derived from a study of blood T cell repertoires in COVID-19. Whole-study context: Collection of acute and convalescent COVID-19 samples took place in the United States, Italy and Spain.

In the source study's methods: Cell counts per sample came from amplifying reference gene primers. Clones were sequenced by immunoSEQ multiplex PCR, and TCRdb holds only the in-frame ones, with some missing. D and trimming were read from the DNA, whereas the V and J calls and clone size are those reported in that table. This table has about 180,000 clones, approximately 85% appearing once. The chain carries TRBV5-4 and TRBJ2-2; 8 nucleotides match TRBD1. This receptor was identified in a human donor with active or convalescent COVID-19. The donor label of this sample is uncertain. Sequenced material: peripheral blood. CDR3 bases: TGTGCCAGCAGCCCGGGACAGGAGAACACCGGGGAGCTGTTTTTT. Translated, it gives CASSPGQENTGELFF.